This TCR beta chain emerged from a study of early T cells in non-severe SARS-CoV-2 infection (dated by TCRdb to about 2021). Describing the broader study: TCR sequencing used bulk RNA from unsorted whole blood, so alpha and beta chains could not be paired. General study outcomes and caveats: VDJdb matching was skewed toward anti-spike CD8 responses and likely underestimated virus-specific expansions, missing private and CD4 specificities.

Libraries came from 5' RACE. Reads for this sample came from a NextSeq 500. Unique molecular identifiers were attached to individual cDNA molecules in the TCR library protocol so that sequencing error and PCR bias could be corrected. Sequencing covered both TCR alpha and beta chains, and within each sample the abundances of alpha and beta sequences were tightly co-correlated. Under the source paper's analysis protocol: Decombinator V4 was used to annotate the V gene, J gene and CDR3 of the TCR sequences. TCRs were defined as expanded if a significant change between any two time points was detected under a Poisson model with p below 0.0001. Abundances of TCRs were expressed as counts per million after normalisation to the total number of TCRs sequenced in each sample. MAIT TCRs were defined by TRAV1-2 paired with TRAJ12, TRAJ20 or TRAJ33, and iNKT TCRs by TRAV10 paired with TRAJ18. VDJdb, accessed 1 November 2021, was searched for CMV, EBV and SARS-CoV-2 annotated TCRs, with TCRs annotated for multiple antigens excluded. Through fastp at Q25 and MiXCR, TCRdb rebuilt clones from the public reads, retaining in-frame beta chains. Each record represents a unique CDR3 protein, reported with the most common genes and DNA among its rows. The V and J calls, along with clone size, are taken from TCRdb and not from the paper's own processing. A total of about 45,000 distinct CDR3 sequences appear in this sample, 9.5% to 13% of them only once. In total, the top ten clones hold around a fifth of the sample.

A case-control design nested within a healthcare worker cohort in London, UK, was used, with weekly nasopharyngeal swab PCR tests and blood sampling performed. Between 23 and 31 March 2020, the week of the UK lockdown, healthcare workers were enrolled and then followed up weekly for as long as 16 weeks. The germline ends are 17 bases apart after V is trimmed by 6 bases and J by 7 bases. The CDR3 has 14 amino acids, counting the end cysteine and phenylalanine. The kept DNA is CDR3 alone, 42 bases in frame from the first base. CDR1 SGDLS and CDR2 YYNGEE were looked up in the germline V gene. This clonotype was counted many times. Its recognized antigen is unknown. No clone much larger than this one lies a single base away; base qualities are absent.

The sample was whole blood. The chain uses TRBV9 and TRBJ2-1; the D segment is perhaps TRBD1 or TRBD2, each sharing 6 matched bases. This TCR derives from an adult who was a healthcare worker with PCR-confirmed SARS-CoV-2 infection or an uninfected control (not recorded which). The nucleotides read TGTGCCAGCACCCCCGGGGGCGATGAGAATGAGCAGTTCTTC. This sequence encodes CASTPGGDENEQFF.